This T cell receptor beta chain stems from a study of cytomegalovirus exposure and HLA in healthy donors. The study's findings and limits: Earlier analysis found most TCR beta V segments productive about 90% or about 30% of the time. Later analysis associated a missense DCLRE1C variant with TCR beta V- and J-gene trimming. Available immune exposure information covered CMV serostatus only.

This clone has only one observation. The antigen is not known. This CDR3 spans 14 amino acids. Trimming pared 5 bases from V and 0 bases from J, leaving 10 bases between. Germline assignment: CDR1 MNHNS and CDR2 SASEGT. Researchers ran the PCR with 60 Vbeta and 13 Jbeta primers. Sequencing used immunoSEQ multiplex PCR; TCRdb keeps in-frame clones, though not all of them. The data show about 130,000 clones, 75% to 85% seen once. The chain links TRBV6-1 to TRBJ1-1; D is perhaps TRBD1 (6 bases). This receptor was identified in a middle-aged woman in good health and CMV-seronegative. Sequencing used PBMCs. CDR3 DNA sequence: TGTGCCAGCAGTAGACAGGAGCTGAACACTGAAGCTTTCTTT. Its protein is CASSRQELNTEAFF.